This is a list of T cell receptor beta chains from one sample in a study of T cells in Graves' hyperthyroidism and ophthalmopathy. TCRdb re-called the multiplex PCR reads through MiXCR, storing one row per CDR3 protein. The repertoire holds some 600,000 distinct CDR3 sequences, with around 42% as singletons. The source material was peripheral blood or thyroid tissue (not recorded which). The receptors shown here come from a woman under 30 with Graves' hyperthyroidism. The CDR3 runs from the conserved cysteine through the conserved F or W. The order of the fields is V gene, D gene, J gene, clone size, CDR3 protein, CDR3 DNA. D genes are given only for firm matches. Some rows mark clone size as missing; the rest say once, few, many or name a class of expanded clone.

V gene: TRBV7-2
D gene: TRBD2
J gene: TRBJ2-5
clone size: few
CDR3 protein: CASSPYRAGGLETQYF
CDR3 DNA: TGTGCCAGCAGCCCCTATAGGGCGGGAGGGCTAGAGACCCAGTACTTC

V gene: TRBV20-1
D gene: NA
J gene: TRBJ2-5
clone size: NA
CDR3 protein: CSARDGQGYQETQYF
CDR3 DNA: TGCAGTGCTAGAGATGGGCAGGGGTATCAAGAGACCCAGTACTTC

V gene: TRBV5-1
D gene: NA
J gene: TRBJ2-7
clone size: few
CDR3 protein: CASSLVPDSAYEQYF
CDR3 DNA: TGCGCCAGCAGCTTGGTCCCGGACAGTGCCTACGAGCAGTACTTC

V gene: TRBV2
D gene: NA
J gene: TRBJ2-7
clone size: NA
CDR3 protein: CASSDKTGSDEQYF
CDR3 DNA: TGTGCCAGCAGTGATAAAACAGGGTCCGACGAGCAGTACTTC

V gene: TRBV12-3/TRBV12-4
D gene: NA
J gene: TRBJ1-2
clone size: few
CDR3 protein: CASRRAENYGYTF
CDR3 DNA: TGTGCCAGCAGGCGAGCAGAGAACTATGGCTACACCTTC

V gene: TRBV2
D gene: NA
J gene: TRBJ1-2
clone size: few
CDR3 protein: CASRPEDLYGYTF
CDR3 DNA: TGTGCCAGCAGGCCGGAGGATCTCTATGGCTACACCTTC

V gene: TRBV7-2
D gene: TRBD2
J gene: TRBJ2-7
clone size: NA
CDR3 protein: CASNLGTSGSPSEQYF
CDR3 DNA: TGCGCCAGCAACTTGGGTACTAGCGGGAGTCCCAGCGAGCAGTACTTC

V gene: TRBV10-3
D gene: NA
J gene: TRBJ2-6
clone size: few
CDR3 protein: CASTSFGGLSGANVLTF
CDR3 DNA: TGTGCCAGCACCTCATTCGGGGGCCTCTCTGGGGCCAACGTCCTGACTTTC

V gene: TRBV25-1
D gene: TRBD1
J gene: TRBJ1-5
clone size: once
CDR3 protein: CASSGDRAGEPQHF
CDR3 DNA: TGTGCCAGCAGTGGGGACAGGGCCGGTGAGCCCCAGCATTTT

V gene: TRBV11-3
D gene: NA
J gene: TRBJ2-7
clone size: NA
CDR3 protein: CASMPGTDTYEQYF
CDR3 DNA: TGTGCCAGTATGCCCGGGACGGATACCTACGAGCAGTACTTC

V gene: TRBV25-1
D gene: NA
J gene: TRBJ2-7
clone size: NA
CDR3 protein: CASSEPRFLETGRVSYEQYF
CDR3 DNA: TGTGCCAGCAGTGAACCTAGATTCCTCGAGACGGGACGGGTCTCCTACGAGCAGTACTTC

V gene: TRBV25-1
D gene: NA
J gene: TRBJ1-4
clone size: NA
CDR3 protein: CASSEGAGATNEKLFF
CDR3 DNA: TGTGCCAGCAGTGAAGGGGCAGGCGCAACTAATGAAAAACTGTTTTTT

V gene: TRBV7-2
D gene: TRBD1
J gene: TRBJ1-4
clone size: many
CDR3 protein: CASTRDRGGEKLFF
CDR3 DNA: TGTGCCAGCACTAGGGACAGGGGTGGTGAAAAACTGTTTTTT

V gene: TRBV7-2
D gene: NA
J gene: TRBJ2-2
clone size: few
CDR3 protein: CASRPPARVNTGELFF
CDR3 DNA: TGTGCCAGCAGGCCCCCGGCCCGGGTGAACACCGGGGAGCTGTTTTTT

V gene: TRBV2
D gene: NA
J gene: TRBJ1-1
clone size: NA
CDR3 protein: CASSYLAGGPTEAFF
CDR3 DNA: TGTGCCAGCAGTTACTTAGCGGGAGGGCCCACTGAAGCTTTCTTT

V gene: TRBV9
D gene: TRBD1
J gene: TRBJ2-7
clone size: many
CDR3 protein: CASSVGQGGYEQYF
CDR3 DNA: TGTGCCAGCAGCGTAGGACAGGGTGGCTACGAGCAGTACTTC

V gene: TRBV6-1
D gene: NA
J gene: TRBJ2-6
clone size: NA
CDR3 protein: CASSQGWGLSSGANVLTF
CDR3 DNA: TGTGCCAGCAGCCAAGGTTGGGGCTTAAGCTCTGGGGCCAACGTCCTGACTTTC

V gene: TRBV2
D gene: NA
J gene: TRBJ2-6
clone size: few
CDR3 protein: CASSSNSGANVLTF
CDR3 DNA: TGCGCCAGCAGCTCTAACTCTGGGGCCAACGTCCTGACTTTC

V gene: TRBV29-1
D gene: TRBD2
J gene: TRBJ2-2
clone size: few
CDR3 protein: CSGGLAGTGELFF
CDR3 DNA: TGCAGCGGTGGACTAGCGGGAACCGGGGAGCTGTTTTTT

V gene: TRBV11-2
D gene: TRBD2
J gene: TRBJ2-7
clone size: NA
CDR3 protein: CASSYSASGGTEQYF
CDR3 DNA: TGTGCCAGCAGTTACTCGGCTAGCGGGGGGACGGAGCAGTACTTC

V gene: TRBV9
D gene: TRBD1
J gene: TRBJ1-1
clone size: few
CDR3 protein: CASSPGTATTEAFF
CDR3 DNA: TGTGCCAGCAGTCCTGGGACAGCGACCACTGAAGCTTTCTTT

V gene: TRBV7-9
D gene: NA
J gene: TRBJ1-6
clone size: NA
CDR3 protein: CASSSRGDNSPLHF
CDR3 DNA: TGTGCCAGCAGCTCGAGGGGGGACAATTCACCCCTCCACTTT

V gene: TRBV19
D gene: NA
J gene: TRBJ1-3
clone size: few
CDR3 protein: CASTTRGTATSGNTIYF
CDR3 DNA: TGTGCCAGTACCACGAGGGGGACGGCGACCTCTGGAAACACCATATATTTT

V gene: TRBV4-2
D gene: TRBD2
J gene: TRBJ2-7
clone size: NA
CDR3 protein: CASSPISLAALSSYEQYF
CDR3 DNA: TGTGCCAGCAGCCCGATAAGTCTAGCGGCCCTGAGCTCCTACGAGCAGTACTTC

V gene: TRBV28
D gene: NA
J gene: TRBJ2-7
clone size: NA
CDR3 protein: CASSLWQGTFYF
CDR3 DNA: TGTGCCAGCAGTTTATGGCAGGGCACCTTTTACTTC

V gene: TRBV5-6
D gene: TRBD1
J gene: TRBJ2-5
clone size: NA
CDR3 protein: CASNTQGGEETQYF
CDR3 DNA: TGTGCCAGCAACACCCAAGGGGGCGAGGAGACCCAGTACTTC

V gene: TRBV25-1
D gene: NA
J gene: TRBJ1-6
clone size: many
CDR3 protein: CASSEGGWEMGSPLHF
CDR3 DNA: TGTGCCAGCAGTGAAGGAGGCTGGGAGATGGGGTCACCCCTCCACTTT

V gene: TRBV20-1
D gene: NA
J gene: TRBJ1-5
clone size: NA
CDR3 protein: CSASPRELSNQPQHF
CDR3 DNA: TGCAGTGCTAGTCCGAGGGAGTTATCAAATCAGCCCCAGCATTTT

V gene: TRBV29-1
D gene: NA
J gene: TRBJ2-7
clone size: many
CDR3 protein: CSVEHNYEQYF
CDR3 DNA: TGCAGCGTTGAACACAACTACGAGCAGTACTTC

V gene: TRBV2
D gene: NA
J gene: TRBJ2-2
clone size: NA
CDR3 protein: CASSLVEGPLTGELFF
CDR3 DNA: TGTGCCAGCAGCTTGGTAGAGGGTCCTTTGACCGGGGAGCTGTTTTTT

V gene: TRBV7-9
D gene: TRBD1
J gene: TRBJ1-3
clone size: few
CDR3 protein: CASSVRDRTGNTIYF
CDR3 DNA: TGTGCCAGCAGCGTCCGGGACAGAACTGGAAACACCATATATTTT

V gene: TRBV7-3
D gene: NA
J gene: TRBJ1-1
clone size: NA
CDR3 protein: CASSLDRYGGMNTEAFF
CDR3 DNA: TGTGCCAGCAGCTTAGATCGTTATGGGGGGATGAACACTGAAGCTTTCTTT

V gene: TRBV7-2
D gene: NA
J gene: TRBJ1-2
clone size: NA
CDR3 protein: CASSYPSRGYTF
CDR3 DNA: TGTGCCAGCAGTTACCCCTCTCGTGGCTACACCTTC

V gene: TRBV29-1
D gene: TRBD1
J gene: TRBJ2-2
clone size: NA
CDR3 protein: CSARDRGTGELFF
CDR3 DNA: TGCAGCGCCCGGGACAGGGGGACCGGGGAGCTGTTTTTT

V gene: TRBV29-1
D gene: TRBD2
J gene: TRBJ2-7
clone size: NA
CDR3 protein: CSVSGTSGRYEQYF
CDR3 DNA: TGCAGCGTCTCCGGGACTAGCGGGAGGTACGAGCAGTACTTC

V gene: TRBV2
D gene: TRBD1
J gene: TRBJ1-2
clone size: few
CDR3 protein: CAADGTGDNYGYTF
CDR3 DNA: TGTGCCGCGGATGGGACAGGGGACAACTATGGCTACACCTTC

V gene: TRBV10-3
D gene: NA
J gene: TRBJ1-5
clone size: many
CDR3 protein: CAISDRRGDQPQHF
CDR3 DNA: TGTGCCATCAGTGATCGCAGGGGCGATCAGCCCCAGCATTTT

V gene: TRBV19
D gene: TRBD1
J gene: TRBJ1-1
clone size: few
CDR3 protein: CASRRTGQGTEAFF
CDR3 DNA: TGTGCCAGTCGACGGACAGGCCAGGGGACTGAAGCTTTCTTT

V gene: TRBV7-2
D gene: NA
J gene: TRBJ2-7
clone size: many
CDR3 protein: CASSEGRYEQYF
CDR3 DNA: TGTGCCAGCAGTGAGGGGAGGTACGAGCAGTACTTC

V gene: TRBV7-3
D gene: NA
J gene: TRBJ1-2
clone size: NA
CDR3 protein: CASGPGGYYGYTF
CDR3 DNA: TGTGCCAGCGGCCCTGGGGGGTACTATGGCTACACCTTC

V gene: TRBV20-1
D gene: NA
J gene: TRBJ2-7
clone size: NA
CDR3 protein: CSAIPPGGPYEQYF
CDR3 DNA: TGCAGTGCGATCCCGCCCGGGGGCCCCTACGAGCAGTACTTC

V gene: TRBV7-9
D gene: NA
J gene: TRBJ1-6
clone size: NA
CDR3 protein: CASSRGGQNSPLHF
CDR3 DNA: TGTGCCAGCAGCCGGGGCGGGCAAAATTCACCCCTCCACTTT

V gene: TRBV29-1
D gene: TRBD1
J gene: TRBJ1-1
clone size: many
CDR3 protein: CSVGTGSTEAFF
CDR3 DNA: TGCAGCGTTGGGACAGGGAGCACTGAAGCTTTCTTT

V gene: TRBV7-9
D gene: NA
J gene: TRBJ2-2
clone size: NA
CDR3 protein: CASSLVQLLSGRPGELFF
CDR3 DNA: TGTGCCAGCAGCTTAGTACAGCTCCTAAGTGGGCGTCCCGGGGAGCTGTTTTTT

V gene: TRBV19
D gene: NA
J gene: TRBJ2-7
clone size: NA
CDR3 protein: CASSISGTHYEQYF
CDR3 DNA: TGTGCCAGTAGTATCTCCGGGACTCACTACGAGCAGTACTTC

V gene: TRBV7-2
D gene: TRBD1
J gene: TRBJ2-7
clone size: few
CDR3 protein: CASSRQQGVFYEQYF
CDR3 DNA: TGTGCCAGCAGCAGACAACAGGGGGTCTTTTACGAGCAGTACTTC

V gene: TRBV7-8
D gene: TRBD2
J gene: TRBJ2-7
clone size: few
CDR3 protein: CASSFSNSGRAHEQYF
CDR3 DNA: TGTGCCAGCAGCTTCTCTAACTCGGGGAGGGCCCACGAGCAGTACTTC

V gene: TRBV29-1
D gene: NA
J gene: TRBJ2-7
clone size: once
CDR3 protein: CSVGTEQYF
CDR3 DNA: TGCAGCGTGGGGACAGAGCAGTACTTC

V gene: TRBV5-4
D gene: TRBD2
J gene: TRBJ2-5
clone size: NA
CDR3 protein: CASSFPSGGETQYF
CDR3 DNA: TGTGCCAGCAGCTTCCCTAGCGGGGGAGAGACCCAGTACTTC

V gene: TRBV29-1
D gene: TRBD1
J gene: TRBJ1-4
clone size: NA
CDR3 protein: CSVEEARGPF
CDR3 DNA: TGCAGCGTTGAAGAGGCAAGGGGGCCTTTT

V gene: TRBV7-8
D gene: NA
J gene: TRBJ1-5
clone size: many
CDR3 protein: CATGLRRDNQPQHF
CDR3 DNA: TGTGCCACCGGCCTGAGACGGGACAATCAGCCCCAGCATTTT

V gene: TRBV20-1
D gene: NA
J gene: TRBJ2-5
clone size: NA
CDR3 protein: CSARVYGTQETQYF
CDR3 DNA: TGCAGTGCTAGAGTGTATGGGACCCAAGAGACCCAGTACTTC

V gene: TRBV2
D gene: TRBD1
J gene: TRBJ1-4
clone size: NA
CDR3 protein: CASSGGTGGEKLFF
CDR3 DNA: TGTGCCAGCAGTGGCGGGACAGGGGGGGAAAAACTGTTTTTT

V gene: TRBV24-1
D gene: TRBD1
J gene: TRBJ1-2
clone size: NA
CDR3 protein: CATRTGGAGRTGYTF
CDR3 DNA: TGTGCCACGCGGACAGGGGGCGCGGGACGTACGGGCTACACCTTC

V gene: TRBV2
D gene: NA
J gene: TRBJ1-1
clone size: NA
CDR3 protein: CASNDRFLNTEAFF
CDR3 DNA: TGTGCCAGCAATGACAGATTCTTGAACACTGAAGCTTTCTTT